This T cell receptor (beta chain) emerged from a study of spatial heterogeneity in lung cancer. Study-level findings and limits: Mutation tallies in tumors tracked expanded intratumoral alpha and beta TCR counts.

Trimming removed 4 bases from V and 0 bases from J, with 14 bases in between. This CDR3 contains 16 residues. CDR1 is SGHNT, CDR2 YYREEE, per germline (reference sequence). This clonotype was observed many times. Its target is not known. A distinct unique molecular identifier was carried by each TCR cDNA molecule. From the 5' RACE reads, TCRdb called clonotypes with MiXCR, one entry per CDR3 protein. The data hold around 95,000 distinct CDR3 sequences, with approximately 4.4% observed a single time. The time point was: sample taken at primary tumor resection. Untreated early-stage non-small cell lung cancer patients, fewer than 85 in total, were the donors. Frozen PBMC, nontumor lung or tumor provided whole RNA, which was sequenced unsorted.

The sample was lung tumor tissue, taken at surgery. The source is a male donor with early-stage non-small cell lung cancer. The chain has TRBV5-4 and TRBJ1-3; D remains unclear. This CDR3 is CASSKEAESSGNTIYF. CDR3 coding DNA: TGTGCCAGCAGCAAGGAGGCGGAGAGCTCTGGAAACACCATATATTTT. Full variable domain (rest looked up from reference TRBV5-4 and TRBJ1-3): ETGVTQSPTHLIKTRGQQVTLRCSSQSGHNTVSWYQQALGQGPQFIFQYYREEENGRGNFPPRFSGLQFPNYSSELNVNALELDDSALYLCASSKEAESSGNTIYFGEGSWLTVV.